These 21 T cell receptor beta chains originate from one sample sequenced in a study of metastatic and nonmetastatic thyroid tumors. TCRdb reanalyzed the PCR reads with MiXCR. The table includes 3,700 or so clones, approximately 40% detected once. All patients reached thyroid surgery having received no treatment beforehand. The sequenced sample was tumor tissue. Every receptor here comes from a male donor with papillary thyroid cancer or a benign thyroid nodule (not recorded which). Some clones in this sample may be carry-over from other donors' samples.

This clone has a single count. The chain uses TRBV3-1 and TRBJ2-7, with 11 bases aligning to TRBD1. CDR1 and CDR2 (germline): LGHDT, YNNKEL (reference sequence). The length of the CDR3 is 15 residues. The V gene end was trimmed by 4 bases and the J gene end by 5 bases; junction bases not matched to a gene: 7. The CDR3 DNA sequence: TGTGCCAGCAGCCGAGGACAGGGGGCGATCGACGAGCAGTACTTC. Its translation: CASSRGQGAIDEQYF.

Only a few counts were recorded for this clone. The V call is TRBV6-2 or TRBV6-3, the J call TRBJ2-6; D remains unclear. The CDR3 extends over 15 amino acids. Per germline, CDR1 MNHEY and CDR2 SVGEGT. Trimming stripped 5 bases from V and 0 bases from J, with 8 bases between. CDR3 nucleotide sequence: TGTGCCAGCAGTACTACAGCCTCTGGGGCCAACGTCCTGACTTTC. Residues: CASSTTASGANVLTF.

The sample holds a few counts of this clone. This sequence joins TRBV6-1 and TRBJ2-7; 10 positions agree with TRBD2. This CDR3 is built from 14 residues. CDR1 is MNHNS, CDR2 SASEGT, per germline. V lost 6 bases and J lost 2; bases outside the gene matches: 4. The DNA for the CDR3 is TGTGCCAGCAGCTGGACTAGCGGCACCTACGAGCAGTACTTC. Amino acid sequence: CASSWTSGTYEQYF.

This clone was detected a few times. The chain couples TRBV28 to TRBJ2-1; 7 nucleotides align to TRBD2. Germline CDR1 MDHEN, CDR2 SYDVKM. The CDR3 extends over 15 amino acids. V lost 4 bases to trimming and J lost 10 bases; unmatched junction nucleotides: 13. The chain's CDR3 is CASSSASGERGEQFF. CDR3 coding DNA: TGTGCCAGCAGTTCGGCTAGCGGCGAACGGGGCGAGCAGTTCTTC.

The CDR3 spells CASSGALGGETEAFF. CDR3 coding DNA: TGTGCCAGCAGCGGAGCCCTGGGGGGGGAGACTGAAGCTTTCTTT. The rearrangement joins TRBV11-2 to TRBJ1-1, with D possibly being TRBD1 (5 bases). Germline V gives CDR1 SGHAT, CDR2 FQNNGV. The V end was cut by 5 bases, the J end by 5 bases, with 18 bases between. CDR3 length equals 15 residues.

The genes are TRBV27 and TRBJ2-3, with a tentative D call TRBD2 (6 bases). The CDR3 extends over 16 amino acids. V gave up 5 bases and J gave up 0 bases, with 15 bases separating them. From germline, CDR1 is MNHEY and CDR2 SMNVEV (reference sequence). CDR3 bases: TGTGCCAGCAGTCCTCTTGGGAGGACTAGCACAGATACGCAGTATTTT. It yields the protein CASSPLGRTSTDTQYF.

This clone appeared a few times. The chain uses TRBV6-1 and TRBJ2-2; D ambiguous. Germline V gives CDR1 MNHNS, CDR2 SASEGT. The CDR3 runs 15 residues. V shed 1 base and J shed 6 bases, with 12 bases lying between them. The CDR3 loop reads CASSEGHRESGELFF. In nucleotides, the CDR3 is TGTGCCAGCAGTGAAGGACATAGGGAATCCGGGGAGCTGTTTTTT.

Only one count was recorded for this clone. The chain carries TRBV18 and TRBJ1-2; no clear D. V lost 0 bases to trimming and J lost 8 bases, with 13 bases between them. The CDR3 extends over 14 amino acids. Germline CDR1 KGHSH, CDR2 LQKENI. The chain's CDR3 is CASSPPDGAKGYTF. The CDR3 DNA reads as TGTGCCAGCTCACCACCCGACGGTGCCAAGGGCTACACCTTC.

The V call is TRBV6-1, the J call TRBJ2-2, with 13 bases matching TRBD2. The V segment lost 5 bases and the J segment 6 bases; nucleotides outside the gene matches: 6. This CDR3 has 16 amino acids. From germline, CDR1 is MNHNS and CDR2 SASEGT. The CDR3 loop is CASSQLAGGLAGELFF. The DNA for the CDR3 is TGTGCCAGCAGTCAACTAGCGGGAGGGCTTGCCGGGGAGCTGTTTTTT.

The rearrangement links TRBV7-2 to TRBJ2-7; tentative D call: TRBD1 (5 bases). This CDR3 contains 15 residues. V was cut by 1 base and J by 7 bases, with 17 bases left in between. Germline V gene data show CDR1 as SGHTA and CDR2 as FQGNSA. In DNA form, the CDR3 reads TGTGCCAGCAGCTTAGGACAGACTTTTTCCGTGGAGCAGTACTTC. It codes for CASSLGQTFSVEQYF.

By share of the sample, this clone is medium-sized. J is TRBJ2-7 and V is TRBV7-9; D unresolved. The CDR3 covers 11 residues. Germline lookup yields CDR1 SEHNR and CDR2 FQNEAQ (reference sequence). Trimming took off 5 bases at V and 5 bases at J, with 7 bases between the two ends. The CDR3 spells CASSLDDEQYF. The CDR3 DNA is TGTGCCAGCAGCCTGGATGACGAGCAGTACTTC.

In this sample, this clone turned up a few times. In nucleotides, the CDR3 is TGTGCCAGCGGGGCTAGCACAGATACGCAGTATTTT. This encodes CASGASTDTQYF. The J gene is TRBJ2-3, the V gene TRBV28; possibly TRBD1 for D (5 bases). V lost 8 bases to trimming and J lost 0 bases, with 6 bases between them. The CDR3 is 12 amino acids. CDR1 is MDHEN, CDR2 SYDVKM, per germline.

The J gene is TRBJ2-1, the V gene TRBV7-8, with 14 bases that match TRBD2. V gave up 5 bases and J gave up 6 bases; unmatched junction bases: 3. CDR1 and CDR2 (germline): SGHVS, FQNEAQ. The CDR3 runs to 15 residues. CDR3 protein: CASSLGTSGSNEQFF. In nucleotides, the CDR3 is TGTGCCAGCAGCCTAGGGACTAGCGGGAGCAATGAGCAGTTCTTC.

The V gene is TRBV13, the J gene TRBJ2-7, with 10 bases fitting TRBD2. The CDR3 extends over 16 amino acids. The V gene's germline CDR1 is PRHDT and CDR2 FYEKMQ (reference sequence). After removal of 5 bases from V and 3 bases from J, the junction contained 10 bases not matched to a gene. The CDR3 spells CASSSQGLARDYEQYF. CDR3 coding DNA: TGTGCCAGCAGCAGCCAGGGACTAGCGAGGGACTACGAGCAGTACTTC.

The chain carries TRBV6-1 and TRBJ2-6; D is unresolved. This CDR3 contains 13 residues. V lost 10 bases and J 0 bases, leaving 7 bases between the germline ends. CDR1 is MNHNS and CDR2 is SASEGT in the germline V gene. The DNA for the CDR3 is TGTGCCACCAGAAGCTCTGGGGCCAACGTCCTGACTTTC. Amino acid sequence: CATRSSGANVLTF.

This clone was found once. This sequence joins TRBV7-3 and TRBJ2-1, with 8 bases lining up with TRBD1. The germline CDR1 and CDR2 sequences are SGHTA and FQGTGA. The V and J ends lost 2 bases and 5 bases, in that order; junction bases with no gene match: 5. The CDR3 totals 15 residues. CDR3 DNA: TGTGCCAGCAGCTTAGGACAGGGAAGGGACAATGAGCAGTTCTTC. Its protein is CASSLGQGRDNEQFF.

J is TRBJ2-1 and V is TRBV14, with 7 bases identical to TRBD1. Germline CDR1 and CDR2: SGHDN and FVKESK. V was clipped by 1 base and J by 1 base; unmatched bases: 4. The CDR3 runs 16 residues. CDR3 nucleotides: TGTGCCAGCAGCCAAGTCGCAGGGGGATCCTACAATGAGCAGTTCTTC. Protein: CASSQVAGGSYNEQFF.

This clone was seen only a few times. The chain uses TRBV6-1 and TRBJ1-1; 7 bases agree with TRBD1. In germline, CDR1 is MNHNS, CDR2 SASEGT. The CDR3 covers 17 residues. The trim removed 3 bases at V and 1 base at J, leaving 11 bases unmatched. CDR3 sequence: CASSDRDSGLPNTEAFF. The CDR3 DNA is TGTGCCAGCAGTGACCGGGACAGTGGACTCCCGAACACTGAAGCTTTCTTT.

Only one count was recorded for this clone. This chain joins TRBV11-2 and TRBJ2-7; tentatively, D is TRBD1 or TRBD2 (5 bases each). Germline loops: CDR1 SGHAT, CDR2 FQNNGV. There are 16 residues in the CDR3. V lost 5 bases to trimming and J lost 5 bases, with 22 bases between them. CDR3 DNA sequence: TGTGCCAGCAGCAGGGGACCTAGTTGGGGCGACCACGAGCAGTACTTC. Protein product: CASSRGPSWGDHEQYF. Complete variable domain (other parts from reference TRBV11-2 and TRBJ2-7): EAGVAQSPRYKIIEKRQSVAFWCNPISGHATLYWYQQILGQGPKLLIQFQNNGVVDDSQLPKDRFSAERLKGVDSTLKIQPAKLEDSAVYLCASSRGPSWGDHEQYFGPGTRLTVT.

The chain recombines TRBV18 with TRBJ2-1, with TRBD1 matching over 7 bases. The germline V gene has CDR1 KGHSH and CDR2 LQKENI. The CDR3 covers 18 residues. Losses at the gene ends were 0 bases for V and 7 bases for J; bases not matched to a gene: 15. CDR3 loop: CASSPPRSRQLRGNEQFF. The CDR3 nucleotides are TGTGCCAGCTCACCACCGCGAAGCCGGCAGCTCAGGGGGAATGAGCAGTTCTTC.

This sequence joins TRBV6-6 and TRBJ2-5; no firm D call. The length of the CDR3 is 13 residues. The ends were cut back, 0 bases at V and 1 base at J, with 3 bases in the middle. Germline values: CDR1 MNHNY, CDR2 SVGAGI (reference sequence). CDR3 DNA: TGTGCCAGCAGTTACTCGGGCCAAGAGACCCAGTACTTC. Residues: CASSYSGQETQYF.